One TCR beta chain is described in this entry. Antigen unknown. Using immunoSEQ multiplex PCR, the repertoire was profiled, and TCRdb retains in-frame clones only, with some absent. The data contain about 120,000 clones, roughly 90% of them singletons. The entry originates in a study of T cell responses to AZD1222 COVID-19 vaccine. Study-level findings and limits: CD4 TCRs covered the whole spike, strongest at regions 160-218 and 743-854. A rise in Spike-specific TCR breadth and depth followed two AZD1222 doses. Repertoire sampling occurred only after the peak T cell response. Variant regions that are unmutated are reportedly the target of nearly half of spike-specific TCRs.

The V and J ends lost 2 bases and 6 bases, in that order; junction bases with no gene match: 6. The CDR3 sequence is 15 residues long. CDR1 MNHNS and CDR2 SASEGT come from the germline V gene. The sequences come from peripheral blood, collected on day 0 of MenACWY control vaccination. This rearrangement joins TRBV6-1 to TRBJ1-5, with TRBD1 identical over 8 bases. The sequence came from an adult in good health. DNA of the CDR3: TGTGCCAGCAGTGAATCCGGGACAGGAGCTCAGCCCCAGCATTTT. It encodes CASSESGTGAQPQHF.